Listed below are T cell receptor beta chains from one sample, sequenced in a study of cytomegalovirus exposure and HLA in healthy donors. Method: immunoSEQ multiplex PCR; TCRdb's copy keeps in-frame clones and lacks some. The data contain 100,000 to 150,000 clones, roughly 82% of them singletons. The material sequenced was PBMCs. The receptor source for this set is a male donor in good health and CMV-seropositive. CDR3s leave out the opening cysteine and the closing phenylalanine or tryptophan. Clone size is given for some rows only: seen once, a few or many times, or a class if the clone is expanded.

>-|TRBV7-6|TRBJ1-1
ASSFLPQGSNTEAF
>few|TRBV5-1|TRBJ1-4
ASSVTPGGEEKLF
>-|TRBV27|TRBJ2-7
ASSYLAGTYEQY
>-|TRBV6-5|TRBJ2-1
ASSYRLAGGYNEQF
>-|TRBV5-6|TRBJ2-5
ASSLPLETQY
>-|TRBV6-5|TRBJ1-6
ASSEGMGNSPLH
>-|TRBV28|TRBJ1-6
ASSFGDYNSPLH
>-|TRBV10-3|TRBJ2-7
AAGGGSASYEQY
>-|TRBV2|TRBJ2-5
ASSGLAGGETQY
>-|TRBV6-5|TRBJ2-7
ASSYSRQRAYEQY
>few|TRBV4-2|TRBJ2-7
ASSQPGTSGYEQY
>once|TRBV19|TRBJ1-5
ASSKILGANQPQH
>-|TRBV7-8|TRBJ2-1
ASSGPLAGNYNEQF
>once|TRBV19|TRBJ1-4
ASSQTGTSEKLF
>few|TRBV19|TRBJ1-1
ASSIQGRGNTEAF
>once|TRBV6-8|TRBJ2-2
ASSYGPGELF
>-|TRBV7-2|TRBJ2-7
ASSLGGYGAATYEQY
>-|TRBV4-1|TRBJ2-1
ASSQGLAPYNEQF
>few|TRBV5-4|TRBJ2-5
ASSGTGFRETQY
>-|TRBV2|TRBJ1-3
ASSEQGAGNTIY
>-|TRBV6-5|TRBJ1-1
ASSYGRANTEAF
>-|TRBV21-1|TRBJ2-3
ASSNVRGKCPDTQY
>few|TRBV5-1|TRBJ1-1
ASSSLRYTEAF
>-|TRBV7-9|TRBJ2-7
ASSRLGTGAGEQY
>once|TRBV6-6|TRBJ1-2
ASSYPWETNYGYT
>-|TRBV5-6|TRBJ2-1
ASSSPRGASYNEQF
>-|TRBV25-1|TRBJ1-4
ASSLGTGNEKLF
>-|TRBV5-1|TRBJ1-3
ASSLDEFSGNTIY
>-|TRBV30|TRBJ1-1
ACQGGRLMNTEAF
>-|TRBV2|TRBJ2-2
ASRGVGRELF
>-|TRBV18|TRBJ2-3
ASSPATGGRDTQY
>once|TRBV5-1|TRBJ2-1
ASSLTSGSLAYNEQF
>-|TRBV7-9|TRBJ2-1
ASSRLRSGNEQF
>-|TRBV27|TRBJ2-3
ASSSRQGPQY
>-|TRBV14|TRBJ2-6
ASSQDGSGANVLT